There are many counts of the clone carrying this T cell receptor beta chain. V lost 1 base and J lost 7; bases outside the gene matches: 4. The germline V gene encodes CDR1 SGHDN and CDR2 FVKESK. The CDR3 is made up of 15 amino acids. These data belong to a study of T cells in Graves' hyperthyroidism and ophthalmopathy. Overall study: Peripheral blood specimens were obtained at initial diagnosis, prior to any treatment.

Those with hyperthyroidism were 18 to 65 years old, newly diagnosed, and ill for under 2 months. Diagnosing involved the use of clinical symptoms, serum thyroxine and TRAb, thyroid ultrasound and orbital computed tomography. When hyperthyroidism was first diagnosed, the blood sample was taken, preceding any ophthalmopathy symptoms. Amplified TCR beta CDR3 regions derived from RNA transcripts. Carried out on the TCR CDR3, a first-round RT-PCR used the HTBI primer set. TCRdb itself ran the multiplex PCR reads through MiXCR, one entry per CDR3 protein. The data show roughly 500,000 distinct CDR3 sequences, with around 13% seen just once and approximately 5.7% held by the top ten.

The V and J genes are TRBV14 and TRBJ2-7, with TRBD2 matching 13 bases. Input material: blood. The sequence was obtained from a woman younger than 45 with Graves' hyperthyroidism that later progressed to Graves' ophthalmopathy. The CDR3 DNA sequence: TGTGCCAGCAGCCAAGCTACTAGCGGGAGGGCAGAGCAGTACTTC. It yields the protein CASSQATSGRAEQYF.